The 26 T cell receptor beta chains in this list originate from one sample, sequenced in a study of blood T cell repertoires in COVID-19. Using immunoSEQ multiplex PCR, the repertoire was profiled, and TCRdb retains in-frame clones only, with some absent. In the table there are over 300,000 clones, around 90% of which are singletons. The material sequenced was peripheral blood. These receptors were taken from a man aged 35-49 years with acute or convalescent COVID-19.

The chain has TRBV4-1 and TRBJ1-1; a weak D match, TRBD1 (6 bases). The length of the CDR3 is 14 residues. Germline loops: CDR1 MGHRA, CDR2 YSYEKL. V was pared by 3 bases and J by 4 bases, with 12 bases between. This CDR3 reads CASSQNRDGTEAFF. CDR3 nucleotide sequence: TGCGCCAGCAGCCAGAACAGGGATGGCACTGAAGCTTTCTTT.

This chain connects TRBV14 to TRBJ1-1; the match to TRBD1 covers 7 bases. CDR1 and CDR2 from the germline V gene are SGHDN and FVKESK. The CDR3 is 13 residues long. V was pared by 2 bases and J by 9 bases, with 6 bases of the junction left unmatched. This chain's CDR3 is CASSQRRQGKAFF. CDR3 nucleotide sequence: TGTGCCAGCAGCCAAAGACGACAGGGTAAAGCTTTCTTT.

The chain joins TRBV20-1 to TRBJ1-2, with a weak D call TRBD1 (6 bases). Trimming shortened V by 6 bases and J by 12 bases, and 14 bases separated the two germline ends. CDR3 length: 10 residues. Germline CDR1 reads DFQATT; CDR2 reads SNEGSKA (reference sequence). This CDR3 is CSAINRAHTF. In DNA, the CDR3 is TGCAGTGCCATAAACAGGGCACACACCTTC.

This clone was observed once. The V gene is TRBV6-2 or TRBV6-3, the J gene TRBJ1-2, with TRBD1 as a possible D gene (6 bases). This CDR3 comprises 16 residues. Trimming shortened V by 5 bases and J by 8 bases, and 24 bases separated the two germline ends. CDR1 and CDR2 from the germline V gene are MNHEY and SVGEGT. The CDR3 DNA reads as TGTGCCAGCAGTCTCCCCGGGACAAGCGTCTCTAGGGGCTACACCTTC. It encodes CASSLPGTSVSRGYTF.

The rearrangement joins TRBV9 to TRBJ2-2; the D gene is possibly TRBD2 (5 bases). The V and J ends lost 1 base and 3 bases respectively, with 10 bases between them. Per the germline V gene, CDR1 is SGDLS and CDR2 is YYNGEE. The CDR3 extends over 15 amino acids. Here the CDR3 reads CASSVSGADTGELFF. The DNA of the CDR3 is TGTGCCAGCAGCGTAAGTGGAGCGGACACCGGGGAGCTGTTTTTT. Variable domain in full (rest from reference TRBV9 and TRBJ2-2): DSGVTQTPKHLITATGQRVTLRCSPRSGDLSVYWYQQSLDQGLQFLIQYYNGEERAKGNILERFSAQQFPDLHSELNLSSLELGDSALYFCASSVSGADTGELFFGEGSRLTVL.

The chain links TRBV5-4 to TRBJ2-3; the D gene is possibly TRBD2 (5 bases). V was clipped by 4 bases and J by 8 bases, with 11 bases between them. Looked up from germline, CDR1 is SGHNT and CDR2 is YYREEE (reference sequence). This CDR3 is built from 12 residues. The CDR3 region has the DNA TGTGCCAGCAGCCCAGAGGCGGGTACGCAGTATTTT. Its protein is CASSPEAGTQYF.

The J gene is TRBJ2-7, the V gene TRBV7-9, with D perhaps matching TRBD2 (5 bases). V was clipped by 8 bases and J by 2 bases, with 16 bases between them. Germline assignment: CDR1 SEHNR and CDR2 FQNEAQ (reference sequence). This CDR3 region has 14 residues. In DNA form, the CDR3 reads TGTGCCAGCGATTCAGGACTGGCGACCTACGAGCAGTACTTC. It encodes CASDSGLATYEQYF.

The chain recombines TRBV4-2 with TRBJ1-5, with no clear D. The germline V and J ends were trimmed by 0 bases and 6 bases, with 9 bases remaining between them. The CDR3 extends over 14 amino acids. Germline V lookup: CDR1 LGHNA, CDR2 YNFKEQ. This CDR3 is CASSQDQLSQPQHF. CDR3 bases: TGTGCCAGCAGCCAAGATCAACTCTCTCAGCCCCAGCATTTT.

The count of this clone is one. The V call is TRBV27, the J call TRBJ1-1; 10 nucleotides line up with TRBD1. The length of the CDR3 is 17 residues. After removal of 3 bases from V and 1 base from J, the junction contained 8 bases not matched to a gene. CDR1 and CDR2 (germline): MNHEY, SMNVEV (reference sequence). The CDR3 coding sequence is TGTGCCAGCAGTTTCCTTCGGACAGGGGGTGGGAACACTGAAGCTTTCTTT. Residues: CASSFLRTGGGNTEAFF.

V is TRBV29-1 and J is TRBJ2-1; 8 bases line up with TRBD2. Trimming took 6 bases from V and 0 from J; bases not matched to a gene: 4. The germline CDR1 and CDR2 sequences are SQVTM and ANQGSEA. The CDR3 covers 14 residues. CDR3 in amino acids: CSVRLAISYNEQFF. For the CDR3, the DNA is TGCAGCGTACGACTAGCGATCTCCTACAATGAGCAGTTCTTC.

This rearrangement joins TRBV11-2 to TRBJ2-5; D possibly corresponds to TRBD1 (5 bases). The CDR3 runs 14 residues. The V and J ends lost 5 bases and 5 bases respectively, with 15 bases between them. Germline CDR1 reads SGHAT; CDR2 reads FQNNGV. The CDR3 DNA sequence: TGTGCCAGCAGCCCTAGACAGAACGGTGAGACCCAGTACTTC. Translating gives CASSPRQNGETQYF.

J is TRBJ2-1 and V is TRBV27; D ambiguous. Deletions cut 6 bases from V and 7 bases from J, with 16 bases between. The CDR3 has 14 amino acids. CDR1 is MNHEY and CDR2 is SMNVEV in the germline V gene (reference sequence). The CDR3, as DNA: TGTGCCAGCAGAAAACGGGTTGTAGATAATGAGCAGTTCTTC. Translation gives CASRKRVVDNEQFF.

In this sample, this clone turned up once. V and J are TRBV4-1 and TRBJ2-2, with 11 bases that match TRBD2. In germline, CDR1 is MGHRA, CDR2 YSYEKL. This CDR3 region has 16 residues. The V segment lost 3 bases and the J segment 5 bases; nucleotides outside the gene matches: 5. CDR3: CASSQGLAGGTGELFF. As DNA, the CDR3 is TGCGCCAGCAGCCAGGGGCTAGCGGGGGGAACCGGGGAGCTGTTTTTT.

The chain links TRBV7-9 to TRBJ1-2; 9 bases are a match to TRBD1. Germline V gene sequence: CDR1 SEHNR, CDR2 FQNEAQ (reference sequence). The CDR3 loop spans 16 amino acids. With 1 base clipped from V and 6 bases from J, the junction kept 9 bases outside the gene matches. The DNA for the CDR3 is TGTGCCAGCAGCTTAGGGCCGGGACAGGGACCCGATGGCTACACCTTC. This translates into CASSLGPGQGPDGYTF. Complete variable domain (other parts from reference TRBV7-9 and TRBJ1-2): DTGVSQNPRHKITKRGQNVTFRCDPISEHNRLYWYRQTLGQGPEFLTYFQNEAQLEKSRLLSDRFSAERPKGSFSTLEIQRTEQGDSAMYLCASSLGPGQGPDGYTFGSGTRLTVV.

The DNA of the CDR3 is TGTGCCAGTAGTATAAACAGGGCAAGCAATCAGCCCCAGCATTTT. This sequence encodes CASSINRASNQPQHF. J is TRBJ1-5 and V is TRBV19; D possibly corresponds to TRBD1 (6 bases). Germline V gene data show CDR1 as LNHDA and CDR2 as SQIVND (reference sequence). The CDR3 sequence is 15 residues long. Trimming cost V 2 bases and J 1 base, with 9 bases left between them.

The DNA for the CDR3 is TGTGCCAGCAGTCATGCGGGGACCGGGGAGCTGTTTTTT. It translates to CASSHAGTGELFF. This chain links TRBV28 with TRBJ2-2, with a weak D call TRBD2 (6 bases). Trimming shortened V by 5 bases and J by 5 bases, and 9 bases separated the two germline ends. The CDR3 loop spans 13 amino acids. Looked up from germline, CDR1 is MDHEN and CDR2 is SYDVKM.

The V gene is TRBV27, the J gene TRBJ1-2; D not resolved. CDR1 and CDR2 from the germline V gene are MNHEY and SMNVEV (reference sequence). Trimming pared 3 bases from V and 8 bases from J, leaving 13 bases between. The CDR3 spans 13 residues. The CDR3 coding sequence is TGTGCCAGCAGTTTGGGTCTTTACGGGGGCTACACCTTC. Protein: CASSLGLYGGYTF.

This chain connects TRBV7-9 to TRBJ2-5; 13 bases agree with TRBD2. Germline CDR1 is SEHNR and CDR2 is FQNEAQ (reference sequence). The CDR3 consists of 16 residues. Trimming removed 4 bases from V and 5 bases from J; junction bases left unmatched: 7. The CDR3 sequence is CASSSTSGGPTETQYF. The DNA of the CDR3 is TGTGCCAGCAGCTCGACTAGCGGGGGGCCAACGGAGACCCAGTACTTC.

The chain is built from TRBV5-8 and TRBJ1-2; 9 bases match TRBD1. Germline values: CDR1 SGHTS, CDR2 YDEGEE. V was clipped by 4 bases and J by 3 bases; unmatched bases: 1. The length of the CDR3 is 13 residues. The CDR3 is CASSTGGYYGYTF. DNA of the CDR3: TGTGCCAGCAGCACAGGGGGCTACTATGGCTACACCTTC.

CDR3 sequence (DNA): TGTGCCAGCAGCGAACAGGGGAGAGTCGGGGAGCTGTTTTTT. It yields the protein CASSEQGRVGELFF. The chain is built from TRBV9 and TRBJ2-2; 7 positions match TRBD1. J was trimmed by 7 bases and V by 3 bases; bases with no gene match: 6. CDR1 is SGDLS and CDR2 is YYNGEE in the germline V gene. This CDR3 comprises 14 residues.

This clone was detected only once. V is TRBV2 and J is TRBJ2-3; 7 bases map to TRBD2. The CDR3 spans 15 residues. Trimming at V came to 3 bases and at J to 4 bases, leaving 7 bases not matched to a gene. Germline loops: CDR1 SNHLY, CDR2 FYNNEI. CDR3 protein: CASSDPSGIADTQYF. In DNA form, the CDR3 reads TGTGCCAGCAGTGACCCCAGCGGGATCGCAGATACGCAGTATTTT.

The chain has TRBV7-2 and TRBJ2-5; unclear D gene. CDR3 length: 14 residues. In germline, CDR1 is SGHTA, CDR2 FQGNSA. V was clipped by 4 bases and J by 5 bases, with 14 bases between them. This CDR3 is CASSSRHGVETQYF. The CDR3 DNA follows: TGTGCCAGCAGCTCCAGACATGGCGTTGAGACCCAGTACTTC.

This clone turned up a few times. V usage is TRBV4-2 and J usage is TRBJ1-5; D is uncertain. The CDR3 totals 15 residues. Trimming left V 0 bases short and J 4 bases short, with 10 bases between. Germline-derived CDR1 and CDR2 are LGHNA and YNFKEQ. CDR3 sequence (DNA): TGTGCCAGCAGCCAAGACGCAGGCTCGAATCAGCCCCAGCATTTT. Translating it yields CASSQDAGSNQPQHF.

The rearrangement uses TRBV2 and TRBJ2-2, with 13 bases aligning to TRBD2. Germline assignment: CDR1 SNHLY and CDR2 FYNNEI. This CDR3 has 23 amino acids. The trim removed 5 bases at V and 3 bases at J, leaving 24 bases unmatched. The CDR3 nucleotides are TGTGCCAGCAGTACGGACAGGAGTGGAATTGGGACTAGCGGGACAGCGGACACCGGGGAGCTGTTTTTT. This gives the protein CASSTDRSGIGTSGTADTGELFF.

The chain couples TRBV3-1 (or the pseudogene TRBV3-2) to TRBJ2-2; D is ambiguous. The CDR3 has 13 residues. Germline V gives CDR1 LGHDT, CDR2 YNNKEL (reference sequence). The ends were cut back, 3 bases at V and 2 bases at J, with 4 bases in the middle. CDR3 loop: CASSQTNTGELFF. CDR3 in DNA: TGTGCCAGCAGCCAGACTAACACCGGGGAGCTGTTTTTT.

This clone was seen only once. The chain carries TRBV27 and TRBJ2-7; 7 bases agree with TRBD1. Germline V CDR1 and CDR2: MNHEY, SMNVEV (reference sequence). Trimming took 3 bases from V and 6 from J; bases not matched to a gene: 14. The CDR3 loop spans 16 amino acids. The DNA of the CDR3 is TGTGCCAGCAGTTTCCGCCCGACAGGGTTATCGACCGAGCAGTACTTC. Translation: CASSFRPTGLSTEQYF.